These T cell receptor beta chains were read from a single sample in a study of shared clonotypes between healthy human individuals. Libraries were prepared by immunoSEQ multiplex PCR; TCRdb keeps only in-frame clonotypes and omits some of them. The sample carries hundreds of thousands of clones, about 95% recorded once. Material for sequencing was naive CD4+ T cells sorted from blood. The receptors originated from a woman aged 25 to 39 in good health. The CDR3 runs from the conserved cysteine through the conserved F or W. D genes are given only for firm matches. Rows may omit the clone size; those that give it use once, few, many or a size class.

CASSLGTGRDYEQYF,TGCGCCAGCAGCCTAGGGACAGGGAGAGACTACGAGCAGTACTTC,TRBV4-1,TRBD1,.,TRBJ2-7
CASSTIAGTSGIYEQYF,TGTGCCAGCAGTACAATTGCCGGGACTAGCGGGATTTACGAGCAGTACTTC,TRBV28,TRBD2,.,TRBJ2-7
CASSLGPSGTAYEQYF,TGTGCCAGCAGCTTGGGTCCCTCGGGGACCGCCTACGAGCAGTACTTC,TRBV5-6,.,.,TRBJ2-7
CASSFEPFREVNTGELFF,TGTGCCAGCAGCTTCGAACCGTTCCGGGAGGTCAACACCGGGGAGCTGTTTTTT,TRBV4-2,TRBD2,.,TRBJ2-2
CASSHYLEGGVTQYF,TGTGCCAGCAGTCACTATCTGGAGGGCGGTGTGACCCAGTACTTC,TRBV6-5,.,once,TRBJ2-5
CASSPQLHPGQIHYNEQFF,TGTGCCAGCAGCCCCCAGCTTCATCCGGGACAGATTCACTACAATGAGCAGTTCTTC,TRBV5-6,TRBD1,.,TRBJ2-1
CASSWRLEGTGELFF,TGTGCCAGCAGCTGGCGACTAGAAGGGACCGGGGAGCTGTTTTTT,TRBV7-9,.,.,TRBJ2-2
CASSLRRANYGYTF,TGTGCCAGCAGCCTAAGAAGAGCTAACTATGGCTACACCTTC,TRBV14,.,.,TRBJ1-2
CASRGQGRNQPQHF,TGTGCCAGCAGGGGACAGGGGCGCAATCAGCCCCAGCATTTT,TRBV28,TRBD1,few,TRBJ1-5
CASRAERAMANQPQHF,TGTGCCAGTAGGGCCGAGCGGGCGATGGCCAATCAGCCCCAGCATTTT,TRBV19,.,.,TRBJ1-5
CASSPPGFTYEQYF,TGTGCCAGCTCACCACCGGGGTTCACCTACGAGCAGTACTTC,TRBV18,.,.,TRBJ2-7
CASGEDVAGKETQYF,TGTGCCAGCGGGGAGGATGTAGCGGGGAAAGAGACCCAGTACTTC,TRBV2,TRBD2,.,TRBJ2-5
CASSYNLGAQETQYF,TGTGCCAGCAGTTACAACCTGGGCGCTCAAGAGACCCAGTACTTC,TRBV6-5,.,.,TRBJ2-5
CASSLAATGREQFF,TGCGCCAGCAGCTTGGCCGCTACCGGACGGGAGCAGTTCTTC,TRBV5-1,.,.,TRBJ2-1
CASSKGQGTGANVLTF,TGTGCCAGTAGTAAAGGACAGGGTACTGGGGCCAACGTCCTGACTTTC,TRBV19,TRBD1,.,TRBJ2-6
CASSPTRSSYNEQFF,TGTGCCAGTAGCCCAACCAGAAGCTCCTACAATGAGCAGTTCTTC,TRBV19,.,.,TRBJ2-1
CASSLNQQGNRANEKLFF,TGTGCCAGCAGCCTTAACCAACAGGGCAATCGGGCTAATGAAAAACTGTTTTTT,TRBV28,.,.,TRBJ1-4
CASSLGNNREQFF,TGTGCCAGCAGCTTAGGTAACAACCGTGAGCAGTTCTTC,TRBV7-6,.,.,TRBJ2-1
CASSKNYEQYF,TGTGCCAGCAGCAAAAACTACGAGCAGTACTTC,TRBV7-8,.,once,TRBJ2-7
CASSQRLTTDTQYF,TGTGCCAGCAGCCAAAGACTAACCACAGATACGCAGTATTTT,TRBV14,.,once,TRBJ2-3
CASRLPGAGELFF,TGTGCCAGCAGACTCCCGGGTGCCGGGGAGCTGTTTTTT,TRBV2,.,once,TRBJ2-2
CASSPQGTGAANYGYTF,TGTGCCAGCTCACCCCAAGGGACAGGGGCTGCTAACTATGGCTACACCTTC,TRBV18,TRBD1,.,TRBJ1-2
CASSAEGAGELFF,TGTGCCAGTAGCGCAGAGGGGGCCGGGGAGCTGTTTTTT,TRBV19,.,.,TRBJ2-2
CASSPRRGRSYNEQFF,TGTGCCAGCAGCCCCCGTCGGGGGAGGTCCTACAATGAGCAGTTCTTC,TRBV7-9,.,.,TRBJ2-1
CASSPREGRNTIYF,TGTGCCAGCAGCCCTCGAGAGGGGAGAAACACCATATATTTT,TRBV9,.,.,TRBJ1-3
CASSSGLHTEAFF,TGTGCCAGCAGTTCCGGACTGCACACTGAAGCTTTCTTT,TRBV27,.,.,TRBJ1-1
CASSLDGLEQYF,TGTGCCAGCAGCTTAGATGGGCTCGAGCAGTACTTC,TRBV11-3,.,.,TRBJ2-7
CASSPSPRGTVYEQYF,TGCGCCAGCAGCCCTTCCCCACGTGGGACTGTCTACGAGCAGTACTTC,TRBV5-1,.,.,TRBJ2-7
CATSAGQIQETQYF,TGTGCCACCAGCGCGGGACAGATACAAGAGACCCAGTACTTC,TRBV15,.,.,TRBJ2-5
CASSKERQGHNEQFF,TGTGCCAGCAGCAAAGAACGACAGGGGCACAATGAGCAGTTCTTC,TRBV21-1,.,.,TRBJ2-1
CASSVNSGTDNTGELFF,TGTGCCAGCAGCGTCAATAGCGGGACGGATAACACCGGGGAGCTGTTTTTT,TRBV7-6,TRBD2,.,TRBJ2-2
CAWAGTGDSPLHF,TGTGCCTGGGCCGGGACCGGGGATTCACCCCTCCACTTT,TRBV30,.,.,TRBJ1-6
CASTASSTDTQYF,TGTGCCAGTACGGCCAGCAGCACAGATACGCAGTATTTT,TRBV19,.,.,TRBJ2-3
CASRTPGLGTEAFF,TGTGCCAGTAGAACCCCAGGGTTGGGCACTGAAGCTTTCTTT,TRBV19,.,.,TRBJ1-1
CASSLAPAGGRGYEQYF,TGTGCCAGCAGCTTAGCGCCCGCGGGCGGGAGGGGTTACGAGCAGTACTTC,TRBV7-6,TRBD2,.,TRBJ2-7
CASTRRQGRVYGYTF,TGTGCCAGCACCAGAAGACAGGGGAGGGTCTATGGCTACACCTTC,TRBV5-6,TRBD1,.,TRBJ1-2
CARTRSSYNEQFF,TGCGCCAGAACCAGGAGTTCCTACAATGAGCAGTTCTTC,TRBV10-1,.,.,TRBJ2-1
CASSLGWRDRETQYF,TGTGCCAGCAGCTTAGGTTGGCGGGACCGAGAGACCCAGTACTTC,TRBV11-2,.,.,TRBJ2-5
CASNHRGGETQYF,TGTGCCAGCAACCACAGGGGTGGGGAGACCCAGTACTTC,TRBV27,TRBD1,.,TRBJ2-5
CAWSPTRRELFF,TGTGCCTGGAGTCCTACCCGCCGGGAGCTGTTTTTT,TRBV30,.,.,TRBJ2-2
CASRKLVEVLPQHF,TGTGCCAGCCGCAAGTTGGTTGAGGTATTGCCCCAGCATTTT,TRBV28,.,.,TRBJ1-5
CASSERGLATYEQYF,TGTGCCAGCAGTGAAAGGGGACTAGCGACCTACGAGCAGTACTTC,TRBV6-1,TRBD2,.,TRBJ2-7
CATSRDRGPSTLHF,TGTGCCACCAGCAGAGATCGGGGGCCCTCAACCCTCCACTTT,TRBV15,.,once,TRBJ1-6
CASRSTGSGNTIYF,TGTGCCAGCAGGTCCACAGGGTCTGGAAACACCATATATTTT,TRBV2,.,.,TRBJ1-3
CASSEPGYSNQPQHF,TGCGCCAGCAGTGAGCCGGGATATAGCAATCAGCCCCAGCATTTT,TRBV10-2,.,once,TRBJ1-5
CASSLAGGGEQYF,TGTGCCAGCAGCTTAGCCGGGGGCGGGGAGCAGTACTTC,TRBV7-9,.,.,TRBJ2-5
CASKAPGGKNEQFF,TGTGCCAGCAAGGCCCCAGGGGGGAAGAATGAGCAGTTCTTC,TRBV6-5,.,.,TRBJ2-1